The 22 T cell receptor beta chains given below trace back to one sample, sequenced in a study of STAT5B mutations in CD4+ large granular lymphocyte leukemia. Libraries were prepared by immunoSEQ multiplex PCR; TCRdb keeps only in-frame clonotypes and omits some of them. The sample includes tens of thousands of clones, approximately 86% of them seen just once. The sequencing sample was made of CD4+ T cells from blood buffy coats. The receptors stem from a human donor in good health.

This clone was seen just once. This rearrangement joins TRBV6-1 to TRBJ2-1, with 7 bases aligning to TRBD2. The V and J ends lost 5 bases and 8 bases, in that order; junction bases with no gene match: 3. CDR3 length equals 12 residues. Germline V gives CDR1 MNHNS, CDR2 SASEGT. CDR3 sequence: CASSPRGDEQFF. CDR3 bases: TGTGCCAGCAGTCCTCGGGGGGATGAGCAGTTCTTC.

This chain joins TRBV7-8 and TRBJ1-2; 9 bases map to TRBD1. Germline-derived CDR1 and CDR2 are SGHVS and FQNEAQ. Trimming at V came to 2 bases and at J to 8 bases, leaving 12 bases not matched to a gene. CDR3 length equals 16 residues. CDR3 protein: CASSLSGQGIVQGYTF. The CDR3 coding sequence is TGTGCCAGCAGCTTATCGGGACAGGGAATAGTGCAGGGCTACACCTTC.

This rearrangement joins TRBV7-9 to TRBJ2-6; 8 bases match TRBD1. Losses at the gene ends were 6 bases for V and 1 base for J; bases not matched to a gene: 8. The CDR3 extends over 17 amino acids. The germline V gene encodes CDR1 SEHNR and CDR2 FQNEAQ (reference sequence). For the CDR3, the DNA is TGTGCCAGCAGAGGGGACAGGCCCCTTTCTGGGGCCAACGTCCTGACTTTC. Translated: CASRGDRPLSGANVLTF. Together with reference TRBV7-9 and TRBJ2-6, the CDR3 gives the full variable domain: DTGVSQNPRHKITKRGQNVTFRCDPISEHNRLYWYRQTLGQGPEFLTYFQNEAQLEKSRLLSDRFSAERPKGSFSTLEIQRTEQGDSAMYLCASRGDRPLSGANVLTFGAGSRLTVL.

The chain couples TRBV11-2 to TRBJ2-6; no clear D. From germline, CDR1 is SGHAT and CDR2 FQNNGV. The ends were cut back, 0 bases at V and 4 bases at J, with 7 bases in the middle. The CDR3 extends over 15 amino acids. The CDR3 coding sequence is TGTGCCAGCAGCTTAGAAGGGTCCGGGGCCAACGTCCTGACTTTC. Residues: CASSLEGSGANVLTF.

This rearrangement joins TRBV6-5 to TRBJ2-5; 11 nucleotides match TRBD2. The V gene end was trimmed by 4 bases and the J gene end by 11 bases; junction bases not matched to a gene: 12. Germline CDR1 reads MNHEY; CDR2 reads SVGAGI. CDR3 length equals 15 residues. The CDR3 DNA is TGTGCCAGCAGTTTCTTAGCGGGAGGGCCGGGGGAGCAGTACTTC. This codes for CASSFLAGGPGEQYF.

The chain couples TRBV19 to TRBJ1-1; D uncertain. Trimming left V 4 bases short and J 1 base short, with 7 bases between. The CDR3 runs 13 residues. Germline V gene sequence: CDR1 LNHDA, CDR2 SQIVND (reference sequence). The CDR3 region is CASSTAGNTEAFF. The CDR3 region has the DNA TGTGCCAGTAGTACCGCCGGGAACACTGAAGCTTTCTTT.

CDR3 sequence: CASSWSARREGDTQYF. The CDR3 DNA reads TGTGCCAGCAGCTGGTCCGCCCGGCGGGAGGGAGATACGCAGTATTTT. The chain combines TRBV7-9 with TRBJ2-3; TRBD2 agrees at 9 bases. The junction had 10 bases not matched to a gene; V was cut back by 4 bases and J by 5 bases. CDR1 is SEHNR, CDR2 FQNEAQ, per germline (reference sequence). This CDR3 is 16 amino acids long.

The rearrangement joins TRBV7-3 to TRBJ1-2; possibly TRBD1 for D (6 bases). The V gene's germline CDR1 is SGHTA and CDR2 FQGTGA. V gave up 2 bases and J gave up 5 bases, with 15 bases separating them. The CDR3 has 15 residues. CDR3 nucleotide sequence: TGTGCCAGCAGCTTAGGGGCAGGGGCGTTATATGGCTACACCTTC. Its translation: CASSLGAGALYGYTF.

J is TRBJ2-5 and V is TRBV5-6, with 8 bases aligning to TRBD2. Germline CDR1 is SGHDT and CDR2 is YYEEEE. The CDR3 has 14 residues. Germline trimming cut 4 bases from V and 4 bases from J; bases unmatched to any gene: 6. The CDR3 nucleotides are TGTGCCAGCAGCACTGGACTAGCTGGAGAGACCCAGTACTTC. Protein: CASSTGLAGETQYF.

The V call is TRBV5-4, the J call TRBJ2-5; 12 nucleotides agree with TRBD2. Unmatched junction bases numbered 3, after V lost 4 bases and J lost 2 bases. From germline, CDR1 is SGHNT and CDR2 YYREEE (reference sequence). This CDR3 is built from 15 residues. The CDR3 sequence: CASSTGLAGQETQYF. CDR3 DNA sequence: TGTGCCAGCAGCACCGGACTAGCGGGACAAGAGACCCAGTACTTC.

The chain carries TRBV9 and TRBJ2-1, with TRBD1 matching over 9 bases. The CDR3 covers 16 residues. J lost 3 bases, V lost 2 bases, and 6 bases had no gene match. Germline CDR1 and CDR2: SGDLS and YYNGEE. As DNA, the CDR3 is TGTGCCAGCAGCGTGGGCCCGGGACAGGGCTACAATGAGCAGTTCTTC. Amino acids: CASSVGPGQGYNEQFF.

The CDR3 is CASSLQGVQAYNEQFF. The CDR3 DNA is TGTGCCAGCAGCTTACAGGGGGTACAGGCCTACAATGAGCAGTTCTTC. The chain employs TRBV7-2 and TRBJ2-1, with 7 bases that match TRBD1. Germline loops: CDR1 SGHTA, CDR2 FQGNSA. After removal of 2 bases from V and 2 bases from J, the junction contained 6 bases not matched to a gene. CDR3 length equals 16 residues.

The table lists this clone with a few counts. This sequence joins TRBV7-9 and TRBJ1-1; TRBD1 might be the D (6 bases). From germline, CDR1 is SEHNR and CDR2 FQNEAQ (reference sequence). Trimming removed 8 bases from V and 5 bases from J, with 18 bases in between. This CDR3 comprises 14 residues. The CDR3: CASAEGGGRTEAFF. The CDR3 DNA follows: TGTGCCAGCGCCGAAGGGGGTGGGAGGACTGAAGCTTTCTTT.

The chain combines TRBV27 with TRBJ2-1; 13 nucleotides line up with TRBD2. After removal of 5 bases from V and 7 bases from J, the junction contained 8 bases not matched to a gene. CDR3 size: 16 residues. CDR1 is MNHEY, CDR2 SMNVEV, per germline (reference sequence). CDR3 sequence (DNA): TGTGCCAGCAGTGACCGACTAGCGGGAGGAAAAAATGAGCAGTTCTTC. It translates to CASSDRLAGGKNEQFF.

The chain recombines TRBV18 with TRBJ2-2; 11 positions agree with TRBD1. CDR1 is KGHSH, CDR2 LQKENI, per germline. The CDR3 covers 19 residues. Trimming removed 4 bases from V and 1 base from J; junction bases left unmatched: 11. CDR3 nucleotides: TGTGCCAGCTCACGCCCGGGACAGGGGGTACCGGTGAACACCGGGGAGCTGTTTTTT. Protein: CASSRPGQGVPVNTGELFF.

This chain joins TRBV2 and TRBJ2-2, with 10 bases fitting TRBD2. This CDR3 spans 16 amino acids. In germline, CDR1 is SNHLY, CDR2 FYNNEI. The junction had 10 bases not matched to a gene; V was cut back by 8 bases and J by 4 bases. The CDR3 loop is CASHETSGKITGELFF. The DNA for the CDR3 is TGTGCCAGCCATGAAACTAGCGGGAAGATCACCGGGGAGCTGTTTTTT.

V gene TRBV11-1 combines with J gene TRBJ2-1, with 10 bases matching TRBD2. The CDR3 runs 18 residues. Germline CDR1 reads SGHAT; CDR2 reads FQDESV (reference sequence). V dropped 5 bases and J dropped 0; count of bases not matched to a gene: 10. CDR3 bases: TGTGCCAGCAGCACCGCCGGGACTAGCGTGAGCTCCTACAATGAGCAGTTCTTC. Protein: CASSTAGTSVSSYNEQFF.

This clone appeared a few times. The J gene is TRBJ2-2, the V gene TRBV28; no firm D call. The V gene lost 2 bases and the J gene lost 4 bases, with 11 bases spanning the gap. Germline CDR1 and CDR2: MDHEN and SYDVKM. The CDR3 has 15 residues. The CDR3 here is CASSLASSLTGELFF. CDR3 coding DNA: TGTGCCAGCAGTTTAGCTAGTAGTCTCACCGGGGAGCTGTTTTTT. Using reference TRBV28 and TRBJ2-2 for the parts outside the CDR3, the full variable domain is DVKVTQSSRYLVKRTGEKVFLECVQDMDHENMFWYRQDPGLGLRLIYFSYDVKMKEKGDIPEGYSVSREKKERFSLILESASTNQTSMYLCASSLASSLTGELFFGEGSRLTVL.

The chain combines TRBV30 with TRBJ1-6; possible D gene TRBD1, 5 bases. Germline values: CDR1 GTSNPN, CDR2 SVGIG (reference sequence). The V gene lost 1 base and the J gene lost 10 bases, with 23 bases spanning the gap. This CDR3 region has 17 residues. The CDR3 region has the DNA TGTGCCTGGAGTGAACCCAGTAAAAGGGGAGCACGGTCACCCCTCCACTTT. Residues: CAWSEPSKRGARSPLHF.

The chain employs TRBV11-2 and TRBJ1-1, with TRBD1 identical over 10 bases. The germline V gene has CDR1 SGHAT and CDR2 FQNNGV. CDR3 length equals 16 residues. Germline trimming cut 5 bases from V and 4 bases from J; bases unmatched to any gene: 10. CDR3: CASSNRDRGRVTEAFF. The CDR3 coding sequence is TGTGCCAGCAGCAACAGGGACAGGGGAAGAGTCACTGAAGCTTTCTTT.

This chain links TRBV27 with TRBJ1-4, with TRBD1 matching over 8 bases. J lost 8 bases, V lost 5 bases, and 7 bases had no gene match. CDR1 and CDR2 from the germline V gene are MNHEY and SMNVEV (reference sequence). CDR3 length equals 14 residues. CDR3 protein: CASSLTGDPEKLFF. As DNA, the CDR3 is TGTGCCAGCAGTCTGACAGGGGACCCCGAAAAACTGTTTTTT.

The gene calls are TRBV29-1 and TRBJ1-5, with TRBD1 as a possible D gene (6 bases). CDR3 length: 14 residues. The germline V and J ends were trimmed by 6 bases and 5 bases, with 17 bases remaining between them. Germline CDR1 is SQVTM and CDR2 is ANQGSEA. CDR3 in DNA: TGCAGCGTCGCGGGGGCTGGAGCGGATCAGCCCCAGCATTTT. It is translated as CSVAGAGADQPQHF.